The clone carrying this TCR beta chain was detected only a few times. This record comes from a study of cytomegalovirus exposure and HLA in healthy donors. For the study at large: Unique TCR beta sequences numbering about 100 million came from about 179 million T cells in an earlier analysis.

The PCR contained 60 Vbeta and 13 Jbeta primers. Sequenced by immunoSEQ multiplex PCR; TCRdb stores in-frame clones only, minus some. Of approximately 100,000 clones detected, over 70% appear once; the ten largest clones hold roughly 9.8%. The sample consisted of PBMCs. The source of this sequence is a man aged 18 to 35 in good health and CMV-seropositive.

For the CDR3, the DNA is TGTGCCAGCAGCGTTCTGGACAGGGGGAGCACTGAAGCTTTCTTT. This gives the protein CASSVLDRGSTEAFF. The genes are TRBV9 and TRBJ1-1, with 10 bases aligning to TRBD1. Germline assignment: CDR1 SGDLS and CDR2 YYNGEE. This CDR3 comprises 15 residues. The V and J ends lost 2 bases and 4 bases, in that order; junction bases with no gene match: 5.